Listed below are T cell receptor beta chains from one sample, sequenced in a study of blood T cell repertoires in COVID-19. TCRdb's table, derived via immunoSEQ multiplex PCR, lists solely in-frame clones and lacks some. The table includes about 190,000 clones, about 86% detected once. Material: peripheral blood. The source of these receptors is a woman aged 65 to 85 with COVID-19, enrolled during active disease. Both conserved end residues are part of each CDR3. Fields, in order: J gene, V gene, D gene, clone size, CDR3 DNA, CDR3 protein. The D gene is left open where the match is weak. A clone size is listed for some rows: how often the clone was seen (once, few, many), or a class if it is expanded.

>TRBJ2-3|TRBV4-1|NA|NA
TGCGCCAGCAGCCGACCCCCAGGAAGTACAGATACGCAGTATTTT
CASSRPPGSTDTQYF
>TRBJ2-7|TRBV24-1|TRBD2|NA
TGTGCCACCAGTGATCCCGGGACTAGCCCCTACGAGCAGTACTTC
CATSDPGTSPYEQYF
>TRBJ1-1|TRBV5-4|NA|NA
TGTGCCAGCAGCATGATCGGAGGATTCAACACTGAAGCTTTCTTT
CASSMIGGFNTEAFF
>TRBJ2-7|TRBV5-1|TRBD1|NA
TGCGCCAGCAGCGGGGGGACAGGGATGTCCTACGAGCAGTACTTC
CASSGGTGMSYEQYF
>TRBJ2-4|TRBV5-1|NA|NA
TGCGCCAGCAGCTTGGGGGCGACCAAAAACATTCAGTACTTC
CASSLGATKNIQYF
>TRBJ2-3|TRBV5-1|NA|NA
TGCGCCAGCAGCCTTAGTAACACAGATACGCAGTATTTT
CASSLSNTDTQYF
>TRBJ2-1|TRBV4-2|TRBD2|NA
TGTGCCAGCAGCCAAGGAGGGACTAGGGGGAACAATGAGCAGTTCTTC
CASSQGGTRGNNEQFF
>TRBJ1-2|TRBV21-1|NA|NA
TGTGCCAGCAGCAAAGAGGGGCAGGGGGCAGATGGCTACACCTTC
CASSKEGQGADGYTF
>TRBJ2-1|TRBV28|NA|NA
TGTGCCAGCAGTTTCCTGGCTAGCGTATCCGAGCAGTTCTTC
CASSFLASVSEQFF
>TRBJ2-7|TRBV7-9|NA|many
TGTGCCAGCAGCTTCGTCCAGGGCTACGAGCAGTACTTC
CASSFVQGYEQYF
>TRBJ1-1|TRBV7-3|TRBD1|NA
TGTGCCAGCAGCTTTCAAATACACAGGGGCGCGGGGAACACTGAAGCTTTCTTT
CASSFQIHRGAGNTEAFF
>TRBJ2-1|TRBV28|NA|NA
TGTGCCAGCATCAAGGCGGGCGTTCCTTTCGATGAGCAGTTCTTC
CASIKAGVPFDEQFF
>TRBJ1-6|TRBV6-4|TRBD1|NA
TGTGCCAGCAGTGACTCGAGTGCAGGGGGCCCTCATTTCGATTCACCCCTCCACTTT
CASSDSSAGGPHFDSPLHF
>TRBJ2-1|TRBV2|NA|once
TGTGCCAGCAGTGAGGCAGGGTACTACAATGAGCAGTTCTTC
CASSEAGYYNEQFF
>TRBJ1-2|TRBV29-1|TRBD1|few
TGCAGCGTTTCGGACAGGGGGGTCTATGGCTACACCTTC
CSVSDRGVYGYTF
>TRBJ2-2|TRBV28|TRBD2|NA
TGTGCCACCAGGACTAGCGGGAGCGGCACCGGGGAGCTGTTTTTT
CATRTSGSGTGELFF
>TRBJ2-7|TRBV2|TRBD1|NA
TGTGCCAGCAGTGAAGCGTACCGGGACAGGGGAATTGACGAGCAGTACTTC
CASSEAYRDRGIDEQYF
>TRBJ2-7|TRBV7-8|TRBD2|NA
TGTGCCAGCAGCTTACGGGCTAGCGGGAGGAGCTCCTACGAGCAGTACTTC
CASSLRASGRSSYEQYF
>TRBJ2-5|TRBV3-1/TRBV3-2|NA|NA
TGTGCCAGCAGCCGAAAACAGGCAGGGGTCGGGGAGACCCAGTACTTC
CASSRKQAGVGETQYF
>TRBJ1-6|TRBV27|TRBD1|NA
TGTGCCAGCAGCAGGACAGGGGCCTCCTCACCCCTCCACTTT
CASSRTGASSPLHF
>TRBJ2-1|TRBV6-1|NA|NA
TGTGCCAGCAGTGAAGCGGCTAGCGAGTACAATGAGCAGTTCTTC
CASSEAASEYNEQFF
>TRBJ1-5|TRBV18|NA|NA
TGTGCCAGCTCACCAATGGTCTCCGCGACCCAGCATTTT
CASSPMVSATQHF
>TRBJ2-1|TRBV6-4|TRBD2|few
TGTGCCACCGCGCGTGTAGCGGGAGGTGAGCAGTTCTTC
CATARVAGGEQFF
>TRBJ2-1|TRBV30|TRBD2|once
TGTGCCTCAAGCCGGGCTAGCGGATACAATGAGCAGTTCTTC
CASSRASGYNEQFF
>TRBJ1-6|TRBV2|TRBD1|NA
TGTGCCAGCAGTCGAGACAGGGCGGTGGGTAATTCACCCCTCCACTTT
CASSRDRAVGNSPLHF
>TRBJ1-3|TRBV13|NA|NA
TGTGCCAGCAGTCCCGCAGGAAGCTACTCTGGAAACACCATATATTTT
CASSPAGSYSGNTIYF
>TRBJ2-2|TRBV5-1|NA|NA
TGCGCCAGCAGCTTGGTGTACTATAGAGGGCGAACTAACACCGGGGAGCTGTTTTTT
CASSLVYYRGRTNTGELFF
>TRBJ1-2|TRBV2|NA|NA
TGTGCCAGCAGTGAAGCGGGGCACTTCTATGGCTACACCTTC
CASSEAGHFYGYTF
>TRBJ1-5|TRBV19|TRBD1|NA
TGTGCCAGTAACCCGACAGGGGGCAGGCAGCCCCAGCATTTT
CASNPTGGRQPQHF
>TRBJ1-5|TRBV7-2|NA|NA
TGTGCCAGCAGCTTAGGACAGGCCTTGGGGCCCCAGCATTTT
CASSLGQALGPQHF
>TRBJ2-7|TRBV7-8|TRBD2|NA
TGTGCCAGCAGCTTAGCGCCCGGACTAGCGAAACCCTACGAGCAGTACTTC
CASSLAPGLAKPYEQYF
>TRBJ1-5|TRBV25-1|TRBD1|NA
TGTGCCAGCAGTGAATCAGGGGGACATCAGCCCCAGCATTTT
CASSESGGHQPQHF
>TRBJ2-1|TRBV6-1|NA|NA
TGTGCCAGCAGTTTGGGGCAGTCCTACAATGAGCAGTTCTTC
CASSLGQSYNEQFF
>TRBJ1-6|TRBV9|TRBD1|few
TGTGCCAGCAGCTACGGGACAGGAACTTATAATTCACCCCTCCACTTT
CASSYGTGTYNSPLHF
>TRBJ1-2|TRBV5-1|NA|NA
TGCGCCAGCAGCTTAACGTACAGGGATGGCTACACCTTC
CASSLTYRDGYTF
>TRBJ2-7|TRBV5-1|NA|once
TGCGCCAGCAGCTTGGAGGCGGTCTCGACCTACGAGCAGTACTTC
CASSLEAVSTYEQYF
>TRBJ2-7|TRBV30|TRBD1|once
TGTGCCTGGAGTCCGGACAGGGGCTACGAGCAGTACTTC
CAWSPDRGYEQYF
>TRBJ2-1|TRBV28|TRBD1|NA
TGTGCCAGCAGTGAGACCGGGACAGGACTCCACAATGAGCAGTTCTTC
CASSETGTGLHNEQFF
>TRBJ2-7|TRBV3-1/TRBV3-2|TRBD2|NA
TGTGCCAGCAGCCAAGCCGTCCCGGGACTAGAGGGCTACGAGCAGTACTTC
CASSQAVPGLEGYEQYF
>TRBJ1-5|TRBV7-2|NA|NA
TGTGCCAGCAGCTCCAACAATCAGCCCCAGCATTTT
CASSSNNQPQHF